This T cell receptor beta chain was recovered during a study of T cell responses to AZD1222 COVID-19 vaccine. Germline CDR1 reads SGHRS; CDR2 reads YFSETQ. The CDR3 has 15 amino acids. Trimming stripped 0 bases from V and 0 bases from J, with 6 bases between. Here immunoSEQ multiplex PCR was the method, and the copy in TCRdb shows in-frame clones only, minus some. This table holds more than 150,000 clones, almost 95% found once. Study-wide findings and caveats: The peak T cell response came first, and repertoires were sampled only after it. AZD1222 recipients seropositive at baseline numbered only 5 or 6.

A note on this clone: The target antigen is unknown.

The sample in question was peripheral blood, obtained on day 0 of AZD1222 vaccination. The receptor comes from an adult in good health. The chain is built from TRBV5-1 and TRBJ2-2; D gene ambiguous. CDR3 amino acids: CASSLGAANTGELFF. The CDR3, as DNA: TGCGCCAGCAGCTTGGGGGCGGCGAACACCGGGGAGCTGTTTTTT.